The source of this T cell receptor beta chain is a study of beta chain features in type 1 diabetes. Findings and caveats of the study: Researchers report that Type 1 diabetes patients had moderately but significantly shorter TCRB CDR3s across all four CD4+ subsets. The study found fewer insertions and more deletions at VDJ junctions in type 1 diabetes patients.

The CDR3 contains 15 residues. Per germline, CDR1 LNHDA and CDR2 SQIVND (reference sequence). Losses at the gene ends were 1 base for V and 3 bases for J; bases not matched to a gene: 3. This clone showed up just a few times. Its matching antigen is unknown. Expressed TCRB transcripts were sequenced, since all the RNA that had been isolated was reverse transcribed. TCRdb keeps only in-frame clones here, not all; method: immunoSEQ multiplex PCR. The repertoire holds roughly 700,000 clones, over 10% seen once, with about 0.02% in the top ten. The clonotype was recovered from a young man with type 1 diabetes. This rearrangement joins TRBV19 to TRBJ2-1; TRBD1 matches 7 bases. The sample comprised naive CD4+ T cells from blood. The CDR3 DNA is TGTGCCAGTAGTATAGCCCGACAGGGCTACAATGAGCAGTTCTTC. Translating it yields CASSIARQGYNEQFF. The complete variable domain, with remaining parts taken from reference TRBV19 and TRBJ2-1, reads DGGITQSPKYLFRKEGQNVTLSCEQNLNHDAMYWYRQDPGQGLRLIYYSQIVNDFQKGDIAEGYSVSREKKESFPLTVTSAQKNPTAFYLCASSIARQGYNEQFFGPGTRLTVL.